The sequence of this TCR beta chain was determined in a study of shared clonotypes between healthy human individuals. The study's findings and limits: Some naive CD4 clonotypes, about 5.5%, turned up in common across several donors.

Assay: immunoSEQ multiplex PCR; the TCRdb copy retains only in-frame clones and omits some. The sample consists of nearly 750,000 clones, approximately 72% of them appearing once. The CDR3 is 15 residues long. V lost 5 bases, J lost 5 bases, and 7 bases stayed unmatched. Germline loops: CDR1 MNHEY, CDR2 SMNVEV (reference sequence). Remarks on this clone: What it binds is not known.

The sequence was obtained from a woman aged 25 to 39 in good health. The V call is TRBV27, the J call TRBJ2-5; 11 nucleotides agree with TRBD2. The sample consisted of memory CD4+ T cells sorted from blood. Described subset: CD45RA-negative fraction. CDR3: CASSPGLAGTETQYF. The CDR3 DNA sequence: TGTGCCAGCAGTCCCGGACTAGCGGGCACGGAGACCCAGTACTTC.